This T cell receptor (beta chain) was observed in a study of T cell responses to AZD1222 COVID-19 vaccine. Study-wide results and caveats: Compared with day 0, the breadth and depth of the Spike-specific TCR repertoire rose significantly after two doses of AZD1222. Reportedly, nearly half the spike-specific TCRs target unmutated variant regions.

V dropped 4 bases and J dropped 3 bases, with 12 bases sitting between them. The CDR3 length is 15 residues. The V gene's germline CDR1 is KGHDR and CDR2 SFDVKD. Regarding this clone: Its antigen is undetermined.

Generated by immunoSEQ multiplex PCR, the TCRdb table keeps only in-frame clones and is missing some. The table includes 95,000 to 150,000 clones, approximately 88% detected once. The clonotype was recovered from an adult in good health. V and J are TRBV24-1 and TRBJ2-1; possibly TRBD2 for D (5 bases). Source: peripheral blood, taken on day 0 of AZD1222 vaccination. The CDR3 sequence is CATSDRWTFYNEQFF. The CDR3 region has the DNA TGTGCCACCAGTGACCGGTGGACTTTCTACAATGAGCAGTTCTTC.